Below, 3 T cell receptor beta chains from the same sample are listed, as sequenced in a study of identical twins. MiXCR, applied by TCRdb to the 5' RACE reads, yields one record per CDR3 protein. The sample lists 400,000 to 650,000 distinct CDR3 sequences; 22% were seen once. These same records also appear under a second study, on T cells expressing NK-cell markers.

Sequenced sample: CD4+ T cells sorted from blood. These receptors were obtained from a woman between 18 and 30 years old in good health.

The table lists this clonotype with many counts. The V gene is TRBV5-1, the J gene TRBJ1-1; D not resolved. V was clipped by 4 bases and J by 7 bases, with 11 bases between them. The germline CDR1 and CDR2 sequences are SGHRS and YFSETQ. CDR3 length: 12 residues. In DNA form, the CDR3 reads TGCGCCAGCAGCCAAGGGTTCCATGAAGCTTTCTTT. Translating it yields CASSQGFHEAFF.

This clonotype has a handful of counts. The chain employs TRBV10-3 and TRBJ1-2; 8 nucleotides line up with TRBD1. The trim removed 0 bases at V and 6 bases at J, leaving 6 bases unmatched. The CDR3 consists of 15 residues. Germline CDR1 reads ENHRY; CDR2 reads SYGVKD. The DNA of the CDR3 is TGTGCCATCAGTGAGTCTGCAGGGGGCATCCATGGCTACACCTTC. Protein sequence: CAISESAGGIHGYTF.

The chain has TRBV6-1 and TRBJ2-3; 12 bases match TRBD2. The germline gives CDR1 MNHNS, CDR2 SASEGT. The CDR3 covers 14 residues. Trimming took 5 bases from V and 7 from J; bases not matched to a gene: 4. As DNA, the CDR3 is TGTGCCAGCAGTCTAGCGGGGGGGAGATATACGCAGTATTTT. This gives the protein CASSLAGGRYTQYF.